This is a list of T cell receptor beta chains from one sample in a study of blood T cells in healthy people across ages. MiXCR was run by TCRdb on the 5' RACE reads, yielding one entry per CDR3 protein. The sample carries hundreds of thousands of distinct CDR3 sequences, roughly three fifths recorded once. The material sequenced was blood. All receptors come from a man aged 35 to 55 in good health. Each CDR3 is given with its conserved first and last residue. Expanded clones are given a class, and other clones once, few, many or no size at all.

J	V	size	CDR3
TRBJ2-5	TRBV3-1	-	CASSQQVAGFQTQYF
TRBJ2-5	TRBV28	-	CASSLRQGVQTQYF
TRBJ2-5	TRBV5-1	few	CASRRGVGFQETQYF
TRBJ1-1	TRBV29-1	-	CSVGGFDTEAFF
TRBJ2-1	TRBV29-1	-	CSVRMGQGYNEQFF
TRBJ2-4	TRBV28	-	CASSPRSGGHGENIQYF
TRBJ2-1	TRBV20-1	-	CSARDLAQGLYNEQFF
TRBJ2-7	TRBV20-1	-	CSARGVGGSYEQYF
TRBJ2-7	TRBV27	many	CASGAREGEQYF
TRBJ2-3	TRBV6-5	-	CATRLAGGQDTQYF
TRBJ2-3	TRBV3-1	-	CASSQVTGLVDTQYF
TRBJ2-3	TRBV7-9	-	CASSSGQGGGDTQYF
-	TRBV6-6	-	CASSYYRDYEQYF
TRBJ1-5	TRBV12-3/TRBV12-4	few	CASSQQGNQPQHF
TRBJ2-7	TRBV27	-	CASSKGQGYSYEQYF
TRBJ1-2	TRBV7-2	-	CASSVGGRVDGYTF
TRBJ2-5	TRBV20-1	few	CSATPFDGSRGETQYF
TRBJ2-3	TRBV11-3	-	CASSLESGLAGVVQYF
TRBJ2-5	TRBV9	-	CASSVVSGGEQYF
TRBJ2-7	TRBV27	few	CASSSRTGSSYEQYF
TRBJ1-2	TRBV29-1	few	CSVDSLVYGYTF
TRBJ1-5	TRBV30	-	CAWSFTGQGAYQPQHF
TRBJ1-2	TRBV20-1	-	CSARDTSANYSYTF
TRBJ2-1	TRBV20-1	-	CSARDFKGLAAFNEQFF
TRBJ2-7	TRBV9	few	CASSSGSGYEQYF
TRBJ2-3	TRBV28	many	CASSLTGVRYF
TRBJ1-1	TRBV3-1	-	CASSQTRDYNAEAFF
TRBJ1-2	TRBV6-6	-	CASSYSSPISSNYGYTF
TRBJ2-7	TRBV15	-	CATSNLLGEYEQYF
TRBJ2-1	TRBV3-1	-	CASSQGAHEQFF
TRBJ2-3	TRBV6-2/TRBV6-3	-	CASKREGQVVTDTQYF
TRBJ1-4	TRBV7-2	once	CASSLGPTIGNEKLFF
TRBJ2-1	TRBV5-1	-	CASSLGRSRSAYNEQFF
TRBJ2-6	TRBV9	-	CASSVGGQGTSGANVLTF
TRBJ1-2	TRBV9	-	CASSVGTVDGYTF
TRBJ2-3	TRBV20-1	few	CSARDGDVNTQYF